This entry concerns a single T cell receptor beta chain. No cognate antigen has been identified for it. No base qualities exist here, and no much larger clone lies one base off it. The library was built by means of 5' RACE. Sequenced using an Illumina HiSeq 2500. The second PCR ran for roughly 6 to 11 cycles and used a J-beta primer mix along with a sample-barcoded 5' primer. A unique molecular identifier was introduced onto each TCR beta cDNA molecule by a template-switch 5' adaptor carrying 12 random nucleotides. Each sample yielded at least 3 million CDR3-containing paired-end reads. The Mint cDNA synthesis kit, primed by a TRBC-specific oligonucleotide, was used to synthesize first-strand cDNA from all RNA. All cDNA was treated with uracil-DNA glycosylase and then went through a first 18-cycle PCR with the universal primers M1SS and BC2_uni_R. For the original study's pipeline: For normalization, 1 million high-quality reads, each with a distinct molecular identifier, were randomly selected from each sample. Instead of being binned into consensus sequences, reads that shared molecular identifiers were thrown out. MiTCR, set to a Q25 quality threshold and the strictest error-elimination algorithm, was used for CDR3 identification, clonotype clustering and error correction. A nonparametric unseen species model with Euler transformation was used to estimate lower-bound total TCR beta diversity. The public reads were reanalyzed by TCRdb: fastp trimming at Q25, MiXCR alignment, in-frame beta chains only. Under each unique CDR3 protein, matching rows form one entry showing the most common genes and DNA. It is TCRdb's table, rather than the study itself, that gives the V and J calls and clone size. This sample comprises roughly 1,800,000 distinct CDR3 sequences, around half of them detected only once. Clones ranked in the top ten supply 2.1% of the sample.

Its CDR3 holds 15 amino acids, cysteine through phenylalanine. The only DNA kept is the CDR3, 45 bases in frame from the first base. In the germline V gene, CDR1 corresponds to LGHNA and CDR2 to YNFKEQ. From V the trimming removes 1 base and from J it removes 9 bases, while the gene matches leave 7 bases of the junction unaccounted for. Donors were roughly 40 systemically healthy Caucasian individuals from Russia aged roughly 6 to 100 years. Ten milliliters of peripheral blood were collected from each donor into EDTA-treated Vacutainer tubes. Ficoll-Paque density-gradient centrifugation was used to isolate PBMCs, with at least 6.5 million per sample. Total RNA, at least 6 micrograms per sample, was extracted from PBMCs with Trizol reagent. The percentages of naive CD45RAhigh/CD27high T cells were determined by flow cytometry on a PBMC aliquot from every donor. The entry originates in a study of blood T cells in healthy people across ages (dated by TCRdb to between 2015 and 2016). For the study in its entirety: In model experiments, roughly one uniquely barcoded TCR beta cDNA molecule per two T cells was captured by template switching. The study measured age-related changes in TCR beta repertoire diversity using deep sequencing normalized with unique cDNA molecular identifiers. Donors were grouped into four age groups: young (average approximately 15 years), middle-aged (around 39), aged (62) and long-lived (about 90). To avoid experimental bias, donors of different ages were distributed randomly across sequencing lanes. Using the same blood draw, the study looked at two additional independent replicas of 1 million unique cDNA reads for two donors, one aged 18 to 29 and the other aged 80 or older. General findings and caveats noted by the study authors: As age increased, observed TCR beta diversity per million T cells dropped in a roughly linear way, and a significant reduction was already evident by age about 40. Total diversity estimates from one million sequenced T cells were considered lower bounds and underestimates. A strong correlation was found between observed TCR beta diversity and the percentage of naive T cells measured by flow cytometry. Because the CMV infection status of the donors was unknown, age-related changes in expanded clonotypes may potentially have been confounded. Because profiling used bulk unsorted PBMCs, naive and antigen-experienced compartments could not be compared conclusively. Compared with the aged group, the long-lived group had more naive CD4+ T cells, fewer expanded clones and increased TCR diversity, a pattern suggesting age selection.

The sample taken for sequencing was blood. The V and J segments used are TRBV4-2 and TRBJ2-1; the central 9 bases match TRBD1. This receptor was taken from a woman aged 40 to 55 in good health. The CDR3 sequence is CASSQGGQGRVEQFF. Here is the DNA: TGTGCCAGCAGCCAAGGGGGACAGGGTCGGGTTGAGCAGTTCTTC.